The sequence of this TCR beta chain was determined in a study of blood T cell repertoires in COVID-19. Study details: The United States, Italy and Spain provided the acute and convalescent COVID-19 samples.

Living in 24 US areas, the participants were between roughly 18 and 89 years of age. Assay: immunoSEQ multiplex PCR; the TCRdb copy retains only in-frame clones and omits some. The sample records roughly 500,000 clones, roughly nine tenths being singletons. Germline V gene lookup returns CDR1 SGHTA and CDR2 FQGNSA. The CDR3 consists of 13 residues. The V segment lost 6 bases and the J segment 7 bases; nucleotides outside the gene matches: 9. Sequencing was done on a sample of PBMCs or T cells enriched from blood (not recorded which). The receptor was isolated from a woman aged 55-70 years who had recovered from COVID-19. V and J are TRBV7-2 and TRBJ2-7, with TRBD1 matching 7 bases. The chain's CDR3 is CASSRQGVGEQYV. CDR3 DNA sequence: TGTGCCAGCAGTCGACAGGGCGTGGGGGAGCAGTACGTC.